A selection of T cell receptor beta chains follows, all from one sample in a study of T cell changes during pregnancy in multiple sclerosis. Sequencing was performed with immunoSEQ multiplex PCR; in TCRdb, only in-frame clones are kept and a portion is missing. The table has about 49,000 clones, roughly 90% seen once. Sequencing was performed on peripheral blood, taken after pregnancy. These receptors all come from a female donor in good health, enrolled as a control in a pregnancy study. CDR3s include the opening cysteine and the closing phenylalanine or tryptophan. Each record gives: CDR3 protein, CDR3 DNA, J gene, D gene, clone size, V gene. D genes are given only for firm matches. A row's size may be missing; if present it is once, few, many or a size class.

CDR3aa: CASSQDLGAASGNTIYF; CDR3nt: TGCGCCAGCAGCCAAGATCTAGGGGCAGCCTCTGGAAACACCATATATTTT; j_gene: TRBJ1-3; d_gene: NA; abundance: NA; v_gene: TRBV4-1
CDR3aa: CASSLASSGGNGYTF; CDR3nt: TGTGCCAGCAGCTTGGCTTCGTCAGGGGGCAATGGCTACACCTTC; j_gene: TRBJ1-2; d_gene: TRBD1; abundance: NA; v_gene: TRBV5-5
CDR3aa: CASSERSSERRGKGETQYF; CDR3nt: TGCGCCAGCAGTGAGCGGTCCTCGGAGAGACGGGGAAAGGGAGAGACCCAGTACTTC; j_gene: TRBJ2-5; d_gene: NA; abundance: NA; v_gene: TRBV10-1
CDR3aa: CASMRSQETQYF; CDR3nt: TGTGCCAGCATGCGGAGCCAAGAGACCCAGTACTTC; j_gene: TRBJ2-5; d_gene: NA; abundance: NA; v_gene: TRBV2
CDR3aa: CATSRGGGGAYNEQFF; CDR3nt: TGTGCCACCAGCAGAGGCGGCGGGGGGGCCTACAATGAGCAGTTCTTC; j_gene: TRBJ2-1; d_gene: TRBD2; abundance: NA; v_gene: TRBV15
CDR3aa: CASSQVPGQGKTPLHF; CDR3nt: TGCGCCAGCAGCCAAGTCCCTGGCCAGGGAAAGACACCCCTCCACTTT; j_gene: TRBJ1-6; d_gene: NA; abundance: NA; v_gene: TRBV4-1
CDR3aa: CASSEGLAVTDTQYF; CDR3nt: TGTGCCAGCAGTGAAGGACTAGCGGTTACAGATACGCAGTATTTT; j_gene: TRBJ2-3; d_gene: TRBD2; abundance: once; v_gene: TRBV6-4
CDR3aa: CASSLGQGFGEQFF; CDR3nt: TGTGCCAGCAGCTTGGGACAGGGCTTCGGTGAGCAGTTCTTC; j_gene: TRBJ2-1; d_gene: TRBD1; abundance: NA; v_gene: TRBV7-9
CDR3aa: CASSESTGGPGEQYF; CDR3nt: TGTGCCAGCAGTGAGTCCACGGGAGGGCCGGGAGAGCAGTACTTC; j_gene: TRBJ2-7; d_gene: TRBD2; abundance: NA; v_gene: TRBV6-1
CDR3aa: CASSGTGRINEQYF; CDR3nt: TGTGCCAGCAGTGGGACAGGGCGGATCAACGAGCAGTACTTC; j_gene: TRBJ2-7; d_gene: TRBD1; abundance: NA; v_gene: TRBV2
CDR3aa: CASSRQNTGELFF; CDR3nt: TGTGCCAGCAGCAGACAGAACACCGGGGAGCTGTTTTTT; j_gene: TRBJ2-2; d_gene: NA; abundance: NA; v_gene: TRBV7-6
CDR3aa: CATSRDLENRGKTEAFF; CDR3nt: TGTGCCACCAGCAGAGATCTGGAGAACAGGGGGAAAACTGAAGCTTTCTTT; j_gene: TRBJ1-1; d_gene: TRBD1; abundance: NA; v_gene: TRBV15
CDR3aa: CASSLGAYTDTQYF; CDR3nt: TGCGCCAGCAGCTTGGGGGCCTACACAGATACGCAGTATTTT; j_gene: TRBJ2-3; d_gene: NA; abundance: once; v_gene: TRBV5-1
CDR3aa: CASSSGTGTRNYGYTF; CDR3nt: TGCGCCAGCAGCTCCGGGACAGGAACTCGTAACTATGGCTACACCTTC; j_gene: TRBJ1-2; d_gene: TRBD1; abundance: NA; v_gene: TRBV5-1
CDR3aa: CASSQNTGELFF; CDR3nt: TGTGCCAGCAGTCAAAACACCGGGGAGCTGTTTTTT; j_gene: TRBJ2-2; d_gene: NA; abundance: NA; v_gene: TRBV27
CDR3aa: CASSWTSGGYQETQYF; CDR3nt: TGTGCCAGCAGCTGGACTAGCGGGGGATATCAAGAGACCCAGTACTTC; j_gene: TRBJ2-5; d_gene: TRBD2; abundance: NA; v_gene: TRBV27
CDR3aa: CASSRDRGLSGYTF; CDR3nt: TGTGCCAGCTCACGAGACAGGGGGCTGAGTGGCTACACCTTC; j_gene: TRBJ1-2; d_gene: TRBD1; abundance: NA; v_gene: TRBV18
CDR3aa: CAISESKGIYEQFF; CDR3nt: TGTGCCATCAGTGAGTCTAAGGGGATTTATGAGCAGTTCTTC; j_gene: TRBJ2-1; d_gene: NA; abundance: NA; v_gene: TRBV10-3
CDR3aa: CASSSRGQADNEQFF; CDR3nt: TGTGCCAGTAGTAGTCGGGGACAGGCAGACAATGAGCAGTTCTTC; j_gene: TRBJ2-1; d_gene: TRBD1; abundance: NA; v_gene: TRBV19
CDR3aa: CASSLRVPTNEKLFF; CDR3nt: TGTGCCAGCAGCCTACGGGTCCCAACTAATGAAAAACTGTTTTTT; j_gene: TRBJ1-4; d_gene: NA; abundance: NA; v_gene: TRBV7-6
CDR3aa: CASTGASTGELFF; CDR3nt: TGTGCCAGCACGGGAGCGTCAACCGGGGAGCTGTTTTTT; j_gene: TRBJ2-2; d_gene: NA; abundance: NA; v_gene: TRBV2
CDR3aa: CASSYVGGHTGELFF; CDR3nt: TGTGCCAGCAGTTACGTGGGAGGGCACACCGGGGAGCTGTTTTTT; j_gene: TRBJ2-2; d_gene: TRBD2; abundance: NA; v_gene: TRBV6-6
CDR3aa: CASSFLSGVYNEQFF; CDR3nt: TGTGCCAGCAGCTTCCTCAGCGGAGTCTACAATGAGCAGTTCTTC; j_gene: TRBJ2-1; d_gene: NA; abundance: NA; v_gene: TRBV7-3
CDR3aa: CASSPQGSEQYF; CDR3nt: TGTGCCAGCAGCCCACAGGGAAGCGAGCAGTACTTC; j_gene: TRBJ2-7; d_gene: NA; abundance: NA; v_gene: TRBV7-9
CDR3aa: CASSQQTSATYNEQFF; CDR3nt: TGCGCCAGCAGTCAGCAGACTAGCGCGACGTACAATGAGCAGTTCTTC; j_gene: TRBJ2-1; d_gene: TRBD2; abundance: once; v_gene: TRBV4-1
CDR3aa: CASSPRPSGSTDTQYF; CDR3nt: TGTGCCAGCAGCCCTAGGCCTAGCGGGAGCACAGATACGCAGTATTTT; j_gene: TRBJ2-3; d_gene: TRBD2; abundance: few; v_gene: TRBV11-2
CDR3aa: CASSPAQGQPQHF; CDR3nt: TGTGCCAGCAGCCCAGCACAGGGACAGCCCCAGCATTTT; j_gene: TRBJ1-5; d_gene: NA; abundance: NA; v_gene: TRBV7-8
CDR3aa: CASSLTAQGGTEAFF; CDR3nt: TGTGCCAGCAGCTTAACGGCACAGGGCGGCACTGAAGCTTTCTTT; j_gene: TRBJ1-1; d_gene: NA; abundance: NA; v_gene: TRBV7-3
CDR3aa: CASSAGVYYGYTF; CDR3nt: TGTGCCAGCAGCGCAGGGGTCTACTATGGCTACACCTTC; j_gene: TRBJ1-2; d_gene: NA; abundance: NA; v_gene: TRBV9
CDR3aa: CAISSRDSNTEAFF; CDR3nt: TGTGCCATCAGTAGCCGGGACAGCAACACTGAAGCTTTCTTT; j_gene: TRBJ1-1; d_gene: TRBD1; abundance: NA; v_gene: TRBV10-3
CDR3aa: CASSLSGPYNEQFF; CDR3nt: TGTGCCAGCAGCTTAAGCGGCCCCTACAATGAGCAGTTCTTC; j_gene: TRBJ2-1; d_gene: NA; abundance: NA; v_gene: TRBV7-6
CDR3aa: CASSSRTGSETQYF; CDR3nt: TGTGCCAGCAGCTCCCGGACAGGCTCAGAGACCCAGTACTTC; j_gene: TRBJ2-5; d_gene: TRBD1; abundance: NA; v_gene: TRBV7-2
CDR3aa: CASSVAGGGTDTQYF; CDR3nt: TGTGCCAGCAGCGTCGCTGGAGGGGGCACAGATACGCAGTATTTT; j_gene: TRBJ2-3; d_gene: NA; abundance: NA; v_gene: TRBV9
CDR3aa: CASSQRGPGNEQFF; CDR3nt: TGTGCCAGCAGCCAGCGGGGGCCGGGGAATGAGCAGTTCTTC; j_gene: TRBJ2-1; d_gene: TRBD2; abundance: NA; v_gene: TRBV6-6
CDR3aa: CASSPTSGGTEAFF; CDR3nt: TGTGCCAGCAGCCCGACCTCAGGGGGGACTGAAGCTTTCTTT; j_gene: TRBJ1-1; d_gene: TRBD1; abundance: NA; v_gene: TRBV9
CDR3aa: CASSPRTGKDYGYTF; CDR3nt: TGTGCCAGCAGCCCACGGACAGGAAAAGACTATGGCTACACCTTC; j_gene: TRBJ1-2; d_gene: TRBD1; abundance: NA; v_gene: TRBV7-8
CDR3aa: CASSRTLQGGPYNEQFF; CDR3nt: TGTGCCAGCAGCCGCACGTTACAGGGTGGGCCCTACAATGAGCAGTTCTTC; j_gene: TRBJ2-1; d_gene: NA; abundance: NA; v_gene: TRBV4-2
CDR3aa: CASSSFTGLYEQYF; CDR3nt: TGTGCCAGCAGCTCATTTACAGGGCTTTACGAGCAGTACTTC; j_gene: TRBJ2-7; d_gene: NA; abundance: NA; v_gene: TRBV11-2
CDR3aa: CSGATSGRINEQFF; CDR3nt: TGCAGCGGAGCGACTAGCGGGAGAATCAATGAGCAGTTCTTC; j_gene: TRBJ2-1; d_gene: TRBD2; abundance: NA; v_gene: TRBV29-1
CDR3aa: CASRGGAGLAFF; CDR3nt: TGTGCCAGCAGGGGGGGGGCCGGTTTGGCTTTCTTT; j_gene: TRBJ1-1; d_gene: NA; abundance: NA; v_gene: TRBV28
CDR3aa: CASSSTQGFGELFF; CDR3nt: TGTGCCAGCAGTTCGACGCAGGGGTTCGGGGAGCTGTTTTTT; j_gene: TRBJ2-2; d_gene: NA; abundance: NA; v_gene: TRBV7-2
CDR3aa: CASSGPGTGLGTEAFF; CDR3nt: TGTGCCAGTAGTGGTCCCGGGACAGGGTTAGGGACTGAAGCTTTCTTT; j_gene: TRBJ1-1; d_gene: TRBD1; abundance: NA; v_gene: TRBV19
CDR3aa: CASSMWGTRDRGIHGYTF; CDR3nt: TGTGCCAGTAGTATGTGGGGCACGCGGGACAGGGGAATTCATGGCTACACCTTC; j_gene: TRBJ1-2; d_gene: TRBD1; abundance: NA; v_gene: TRBV19
CDR3aa: CASRGTGETGELFF; CDR3nt: TGTGCCAGCAGGGGGACAGGGGAGACCGGGGAGCTGTTTTTT; j_gene: TRBJ2-2; d_gene: TRBD1; abundance: NA; v_gene: TRBV6-5